This T cell receptor beta chain emerged from a study of blood T cell repertoires in COVID-19. This clone was counted only a few times. Some clones are missing from TCRdb's copy, which holds only in-frame ones; the method was immunoSEQ multiplex PCR. Seen here are 200,000 to 250,000 clones, 70% to 90% observed once, and the top ten hold roughly 6.3%. The sequence derives from a man aged 55 to 69 with acute or convalescent COVID-19. What was sequenced was peripheral blood.

CDR3 in DNA: TGTGCCAGCAGTTCAGCGCGTCCCTACGAGCAGTACTTC. Amino acids: CASSSARPYEQYF. The chain couples TRBV6-5 to TRBJ2-7, with unresolved D. The CDR3 runs 13 residues. V lost 4 bases and J lost 2, with 9 bases in between. Germline values: CDR1 MNHEY, CDR2 SVGAGI.